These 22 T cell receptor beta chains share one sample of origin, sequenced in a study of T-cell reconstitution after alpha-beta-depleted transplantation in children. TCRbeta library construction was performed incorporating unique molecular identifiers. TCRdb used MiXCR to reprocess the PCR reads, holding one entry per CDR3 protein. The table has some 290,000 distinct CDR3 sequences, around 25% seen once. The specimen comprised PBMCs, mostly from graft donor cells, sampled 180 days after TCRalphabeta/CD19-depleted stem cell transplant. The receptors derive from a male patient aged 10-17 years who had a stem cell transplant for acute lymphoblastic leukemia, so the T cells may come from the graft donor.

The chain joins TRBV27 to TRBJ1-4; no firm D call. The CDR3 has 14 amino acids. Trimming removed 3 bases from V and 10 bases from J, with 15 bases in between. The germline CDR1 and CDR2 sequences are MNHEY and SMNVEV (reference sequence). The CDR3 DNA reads TGTGCCAGCAGTTTTGGACGGACCAAAGCAAAACTGTTTTTT. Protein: CASSFGRTKAKLFF.

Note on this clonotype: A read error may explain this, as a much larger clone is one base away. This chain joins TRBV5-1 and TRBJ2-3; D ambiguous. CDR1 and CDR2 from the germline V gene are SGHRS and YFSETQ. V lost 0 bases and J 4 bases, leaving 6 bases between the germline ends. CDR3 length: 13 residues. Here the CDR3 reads CASSLGRSDTQYF. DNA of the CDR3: TGCGCCAGCAGCTTGGGCCGCTCAGATACGCAGTATTTT.

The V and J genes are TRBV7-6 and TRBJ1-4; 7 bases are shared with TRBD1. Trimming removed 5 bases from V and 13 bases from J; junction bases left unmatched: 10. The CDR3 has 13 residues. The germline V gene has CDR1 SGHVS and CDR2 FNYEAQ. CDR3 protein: CASSHYPRQGLFF. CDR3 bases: TGTGCCAGCAGCCATTATCCCAGACAGGGACTGTTTTTT.

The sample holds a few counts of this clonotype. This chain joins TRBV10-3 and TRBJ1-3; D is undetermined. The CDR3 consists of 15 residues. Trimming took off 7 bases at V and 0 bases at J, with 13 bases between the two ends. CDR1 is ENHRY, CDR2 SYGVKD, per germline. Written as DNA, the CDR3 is TGTGCCATCAATCAGGACGAAACCTCTGGAAACACCATATATTTT. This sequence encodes CAINQDETSGNTIYF.

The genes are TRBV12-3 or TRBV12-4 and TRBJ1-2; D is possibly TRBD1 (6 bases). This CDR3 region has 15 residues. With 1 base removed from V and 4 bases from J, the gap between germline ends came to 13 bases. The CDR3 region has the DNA TGTGCCAGCAGTTTAGTGATAGGGGGGGTCTATGGCTACACCTTC. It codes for CASSLVIGGVYGYTF.

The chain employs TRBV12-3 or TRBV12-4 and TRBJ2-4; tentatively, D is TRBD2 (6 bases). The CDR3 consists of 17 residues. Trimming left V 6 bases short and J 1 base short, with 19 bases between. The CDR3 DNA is TGTGCCAGCAGATCGGGACTCCTTAGCTTCGCCAAAAACATTCAGTACTTC. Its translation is CASRSGLLSFAKNIQYF.

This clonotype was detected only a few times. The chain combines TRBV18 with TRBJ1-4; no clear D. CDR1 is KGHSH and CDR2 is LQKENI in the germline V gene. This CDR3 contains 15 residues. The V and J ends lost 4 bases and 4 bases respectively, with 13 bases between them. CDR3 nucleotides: TGTGCCAGCTCACAAACGGCCCGAATTAATGAAAAACTGTTTTTT. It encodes CASSQTARINEKLFF.

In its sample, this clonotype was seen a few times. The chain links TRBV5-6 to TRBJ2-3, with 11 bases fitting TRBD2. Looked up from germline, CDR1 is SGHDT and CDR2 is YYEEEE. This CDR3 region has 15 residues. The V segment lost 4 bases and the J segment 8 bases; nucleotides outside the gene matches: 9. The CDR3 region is CASSEPGLAVSTQYF. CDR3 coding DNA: TGTGCCAGCAGCGAACCGGGACTAGCGGTTAGTACGCAGTATTTT.

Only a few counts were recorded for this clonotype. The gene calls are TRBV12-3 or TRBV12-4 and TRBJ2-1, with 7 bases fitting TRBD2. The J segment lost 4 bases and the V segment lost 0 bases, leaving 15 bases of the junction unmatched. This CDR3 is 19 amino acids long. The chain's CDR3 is CASSLAKTSTTRPYNEQFF. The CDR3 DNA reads TGTGCCAGCAGTTTAGCGAAGACTAGCACCACGAGACCATACAATGAGCAGTTCTTC.

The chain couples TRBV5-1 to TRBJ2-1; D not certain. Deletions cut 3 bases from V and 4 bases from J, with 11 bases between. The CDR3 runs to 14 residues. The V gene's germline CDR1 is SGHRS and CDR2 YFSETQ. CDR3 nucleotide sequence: TGCGCCAGCAGCTCCTACGGGCTGTACAATGAGCAGTTCTTC. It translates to CASSSYGLYNEQFF.

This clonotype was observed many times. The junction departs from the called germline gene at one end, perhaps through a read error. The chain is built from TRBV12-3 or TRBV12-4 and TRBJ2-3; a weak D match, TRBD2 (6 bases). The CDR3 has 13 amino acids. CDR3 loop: CASSVAAADTQYF. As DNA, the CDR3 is TGTGCCAGCAGTGTAGCGGCGGCGGATACGCAGTATTTT.

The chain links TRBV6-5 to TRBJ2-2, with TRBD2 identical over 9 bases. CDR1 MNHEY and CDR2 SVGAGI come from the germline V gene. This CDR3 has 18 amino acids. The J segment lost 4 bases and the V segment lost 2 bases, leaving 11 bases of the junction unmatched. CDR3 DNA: TGTGCCAGCAGTTACGGAGTTATTAGCGGGAGAGGCACCGGGGAGCTGTTTTTT. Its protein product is CASSYGVISGRGTGELFF.

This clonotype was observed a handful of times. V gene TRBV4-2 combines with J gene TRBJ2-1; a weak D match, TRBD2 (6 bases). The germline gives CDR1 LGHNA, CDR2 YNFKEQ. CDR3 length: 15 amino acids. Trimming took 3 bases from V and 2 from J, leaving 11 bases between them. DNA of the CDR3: TGTGCCAGCAGCCAGGGGGGACCCACCTACAATGAGCAGTTCTTC. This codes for CASSQGGPTYNEQFF.

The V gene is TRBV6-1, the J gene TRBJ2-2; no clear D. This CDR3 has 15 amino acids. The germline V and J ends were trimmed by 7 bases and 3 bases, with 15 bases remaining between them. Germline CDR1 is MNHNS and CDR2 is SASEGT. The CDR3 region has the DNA TGTGCCAGCATACCATTCGGGCGCGACACCGGGGAGCTGTTTTTT. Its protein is CASIPFGRDTGELFF.

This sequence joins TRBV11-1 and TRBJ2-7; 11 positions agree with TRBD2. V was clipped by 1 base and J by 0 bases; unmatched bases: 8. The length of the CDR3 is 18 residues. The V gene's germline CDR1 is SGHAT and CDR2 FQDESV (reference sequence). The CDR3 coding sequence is TGTGCCAGCAGCTTAGGTATAGCGGGAGGGCCGATCTCCTACGAGCAGTACTTC. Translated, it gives CASSLGIAGGPISYEQYF.

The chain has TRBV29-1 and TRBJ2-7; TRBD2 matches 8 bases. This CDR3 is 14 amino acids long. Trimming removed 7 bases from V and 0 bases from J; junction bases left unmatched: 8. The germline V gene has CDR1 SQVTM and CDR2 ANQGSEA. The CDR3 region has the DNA TGCAGCGCCCAGACTAGCGTGCGCTCCTACGAGCAGTACTTC. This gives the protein CSAQTSVRSYEQYF.

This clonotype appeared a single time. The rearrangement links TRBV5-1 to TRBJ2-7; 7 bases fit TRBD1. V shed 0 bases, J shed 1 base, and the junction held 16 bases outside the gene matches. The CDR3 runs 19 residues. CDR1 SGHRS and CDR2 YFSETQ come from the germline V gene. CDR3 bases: TGCGCCAGCAGCTTGGGGACAGGTCGTCCAGTACGGTCTTCCTACGAGCAGTACTTC. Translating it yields CASSLGTGRPVRSSYEQYF.

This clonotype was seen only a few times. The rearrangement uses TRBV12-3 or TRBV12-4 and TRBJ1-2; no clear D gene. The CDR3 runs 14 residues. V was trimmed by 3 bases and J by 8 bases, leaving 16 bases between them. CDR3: CASSLIRTSKGYTF. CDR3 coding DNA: TGTGCCAGCAGTTTGATCAGGACTTCGAAGGGCTACACCTTC.

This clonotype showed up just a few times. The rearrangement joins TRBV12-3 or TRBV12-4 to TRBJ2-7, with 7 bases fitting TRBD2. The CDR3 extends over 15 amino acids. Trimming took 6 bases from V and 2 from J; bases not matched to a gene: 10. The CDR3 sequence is CASRRPGGTPYEQYF. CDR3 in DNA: TGTGCCAGCAGGCGTCCGGGAGGTACTCCCTACGAGCAGTACTTC.

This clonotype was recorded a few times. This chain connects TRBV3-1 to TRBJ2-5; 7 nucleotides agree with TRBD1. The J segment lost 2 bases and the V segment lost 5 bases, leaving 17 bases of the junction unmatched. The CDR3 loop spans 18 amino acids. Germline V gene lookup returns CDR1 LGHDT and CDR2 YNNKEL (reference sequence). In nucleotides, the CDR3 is TGTGCCAGCAGCTCAAGAGACGATTTATACAGGGGTCAAGAGACCCAGTACTTC. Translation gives CASSSRDDLYRGQETQYF.

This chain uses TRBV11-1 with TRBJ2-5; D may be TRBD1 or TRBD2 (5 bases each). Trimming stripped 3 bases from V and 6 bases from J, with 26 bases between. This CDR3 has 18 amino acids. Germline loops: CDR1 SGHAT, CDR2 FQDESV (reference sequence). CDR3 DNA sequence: TGTGCCAGCAGCTTCGGCAGCGGTGGGGCAGCGGCCCGACAGACCCAGTACTTC. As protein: CASSFGSGGAAARQTQYF.

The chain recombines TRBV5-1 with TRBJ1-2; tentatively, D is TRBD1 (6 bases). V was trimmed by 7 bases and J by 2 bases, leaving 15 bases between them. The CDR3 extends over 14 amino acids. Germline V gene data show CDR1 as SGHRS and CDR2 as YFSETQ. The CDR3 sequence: CASARTATNYGYTF. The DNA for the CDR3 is TGCGCCAGCGCTCGGACAGCGACCAACTATGGCTACACCTTC.